This T cell receptor beta chain was found in a study of blood T cells in healthy people across ages. Study conclusions and caveats: What prevented conclusive comparison of naive and antigen-experienced cells was that PBMCs were unsorted.

Worth noting for this clonotype: The antigen remains undetermined.

Donor samples were obtained from healthy Caucasian individuals from Russia, aged roughly 6 to 90. Using a J-beta primer mix together with a sample-barcoded 5' primer, a second PCR was run for roughly 6 to 11 cycles. From the 5' RACE reads, TCRdb called clonotypes with MiXCR, one entry per CDR3 protein. Seen here are hundreds of thousands of distinct CDR3 sequences, about three fifths observed once, and the top ten hold approximately 23%. The sample comprised blood. This clonotype was obtained from a man aged 25 to 45 in good health.

Here the CDR3 DNA reads TGTGCCAGCTCTAACCAGGGTAGGGAGCCCCAGCATTTT. It yields the protein CASSNQGREPQHF. The chain joins TRBV18 to TRBJ1-5, with D possibly TRBD1 on 5 matching bases. Germline-derived CDR1 and CDR2 are KGHSH and LQKENI. V was trimmed by 6 bases and J by 8 bases, leaving 14 bases between them. This CDR3 region has 13 residues.